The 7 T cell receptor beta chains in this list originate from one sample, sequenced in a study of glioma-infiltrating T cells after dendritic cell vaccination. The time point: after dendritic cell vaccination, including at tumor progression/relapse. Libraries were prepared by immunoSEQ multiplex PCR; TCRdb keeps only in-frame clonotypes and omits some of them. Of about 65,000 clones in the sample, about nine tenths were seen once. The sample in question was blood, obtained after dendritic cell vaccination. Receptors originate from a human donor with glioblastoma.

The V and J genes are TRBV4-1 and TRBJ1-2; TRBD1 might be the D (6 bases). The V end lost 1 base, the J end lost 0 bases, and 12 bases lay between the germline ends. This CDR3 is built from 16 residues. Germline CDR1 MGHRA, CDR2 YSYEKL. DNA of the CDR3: TGCGCCAGCAGCCAAGCCCCTAACAGGGCTAACTATGGCTACACCTTC. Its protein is CASSQAPNRANYGYTF.

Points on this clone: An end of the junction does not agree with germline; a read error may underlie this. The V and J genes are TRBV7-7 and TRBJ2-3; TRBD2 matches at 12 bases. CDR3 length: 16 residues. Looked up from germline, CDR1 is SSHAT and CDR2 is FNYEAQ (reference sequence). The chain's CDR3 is CASSLGLAGPTDTQYF. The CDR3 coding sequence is TGTGCTAGCAGCCTCGGACTAGCGGGACCCACAGATACGCAGTATTTT.

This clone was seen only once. Here the CDR3 reads CASSLAIRNTEAFF. The CDR3 nucleotides are TGCGCCAGCAGCTTGGCGATTAGGAACACTGAAGCTTTCTTT. This chain uses TRBV5-1 with TRBJ1-1; D gene ambiguous. CDR3 size: 14 residues. Germline CDR1 reads SGHRS; CDR2 reads YFSETQ. Trimming took off 0 bases at V and 1 base at J, with 7 bases between the two ends.

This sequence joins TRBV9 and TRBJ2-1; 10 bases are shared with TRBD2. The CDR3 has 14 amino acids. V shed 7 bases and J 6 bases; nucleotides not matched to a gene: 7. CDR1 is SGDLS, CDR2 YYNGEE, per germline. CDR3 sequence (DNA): TGTGCCAGCGGGCTAGCGGGGGTAACCAATGAGCAGTTCTTC. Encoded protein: CASGLAGVTNEQFF.

The CDR3 loop reads CSASPSGSRDTQYF. The DNA of the CDR3 is TGCAGCGCTTCGCCTAGCGGATCAAGAGATACGCAGTATTTT. The chain uses TRBV29-1 and TRBJ2-3, with TRBD2 identical over 7 bases. CDR1 and CDR2 (germline): SQVTM, ANQGSEA. The CDR3 contains 14 residues. J was trimmed by 5 bases and V by 7 bases; bases with no gene match: 12.

The CDR3 nucleotides are TGTGCCAGCAGCCTCGGGACAGGGGGTTTCTACGAGCAGTACTTC. Protein: CASSLGTGGFYEQYF. The V gene is TRBV7-2, the J gene TRBJ2-7; 11 nucleotides line up with TRBD1. Germline CDR1 reads SGHTA; CDR2 reads FQGNSA. The CDR3 extends over 15 amino acids. V gave up 5 bases and J gave up 3 bases; unmatched junction bases: 6. Looking up the rest from reference TRBV7-2 and TRBJ2-7 gives the full variable domain: GAGVSQSPSNKVTEKGKDVELRCDPISGHTALYWYRQSLGQGLEFLIYFQGNSAPDKSGLPSDRFSAERTGGSVSTLTIQRTQQEDSAVYLCASSLGTGGFYEQYFGPGTRLTVT.

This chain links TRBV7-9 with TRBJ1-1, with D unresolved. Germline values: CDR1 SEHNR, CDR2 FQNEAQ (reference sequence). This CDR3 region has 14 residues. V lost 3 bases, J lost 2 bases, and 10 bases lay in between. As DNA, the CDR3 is TGTGCCAGCAGCTTCGAGGGATTTAACACTGAAGCTTTCTTT. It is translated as CASSFEGFNTEAFF.